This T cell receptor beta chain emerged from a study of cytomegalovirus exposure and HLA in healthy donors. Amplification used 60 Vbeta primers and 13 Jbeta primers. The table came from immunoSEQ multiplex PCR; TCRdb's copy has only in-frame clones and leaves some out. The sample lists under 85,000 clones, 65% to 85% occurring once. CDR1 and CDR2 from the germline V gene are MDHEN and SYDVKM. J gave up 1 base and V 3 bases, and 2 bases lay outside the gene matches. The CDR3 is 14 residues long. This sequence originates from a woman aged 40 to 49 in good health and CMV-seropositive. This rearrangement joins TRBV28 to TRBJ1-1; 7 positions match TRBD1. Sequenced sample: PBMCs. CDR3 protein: CASSLGQWNTEAFF. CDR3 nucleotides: TGTGCCAGCAGTTTGGGACAGTGGAACACTGAAGCTTTCTTT.